This is a list of T cell receptor beta chains from one sample in a study of T cell responses to AZD1222 COVID-19 vaccine. Clones were sequenced by immunoSEQ multiplex PCR, and TCRdb holds only the in-frame ones, with some missing. In the table there are around 130,000 clones, around 89% of which are singletons. The material was peripheral blood, obtained on day 0 of AZD1222 vaccination. All receptors derive from an adult in good health. Each CDR3 is given with its conserved first and last residue. D genes are given only for firm matches. Size tells how often a clone was seen (once, few, many) or the class of an expanded clone, and some rows leave it out.

D gene	V gene	CDR3 length	clone size	J gene	CDR3 DNA	CDR3 protein
NA	TRBV5-4	15	NA	TRBJ1-2	TGTGCCAGCAGCCCGTCCGGGGCCTCTAACTATGGCTACACCTTC	CASSPSGASNYGYTF
NA	TRBV27	13	NA	TRBJ2-7	TGTGCCAGCAGCCGTGGGGGCCCGTACGAGCAGTACTTC	CASSRGGPYEQYF
NA	TRBV10-3	15	NA	TRBJ1-3	TGTGTCACAGGAGGGGCAGGGATCGGTAGAAACACCATATATTTT	CVTGGAGIGRNTIYF
TRBD1	TRBV3-1/TRBV3-2	17	NA	TRBJ2-2	TGTGCCAGCAGCCAAGGTCCGCAGGGGGCGCCCACCGGGGAGCTGTTTTTT	CASSQGPQGAPTGELFF
NA	TRBV7-2	15	NA	TRBJ1-1	TGTGCCAGCAGCTTAGGGGTGGGGATGAACACTGAAGCTTTCTTT	CASSLGVGMNTEAFF
NA	TRBV6-4	14	NA	TRBJ2-2	TGTGCCAGCAGTGACCTGGCGAGGACCGGGGAGCTGTTTTTT	CASSDLARTGELFF
TRBD2	TRBV28	14	few	TRBJ2-7	TGTGCCAGCAGTTGGGCTAGCGGGTACTACGAGCAGTACTTC	CASSWASGYYEQYF
NA	TRBV7-2	14	NA	TRBJ1-1	TGTGCCAGCAGCTTAGTTACGGGAATCACTGAAGCTTTCTTT	CASSLVTGITEAFF
TRBD2	TRBV2	15	NA	TRBJ2-1	TGTGCCAGCAGGGGACTAGCGGGGCCCTACAATGAGCAGTTCTTC	CASRGLAGPYNEQFF
NA	TRBV19	16	NA	TRBJ1-5	TGTGCCAGTAGCGCCTTGGGGCGGGCCCGCAATCAGCCCCAGCATTTT	CASSALGRARNQPQHF
NA	TRBV5-1	15	NA	TRBJ1-3	TGCGCCAGCAGCTTCGGACTGATCTCTGGAAACACCATATATTTT	CASSFGLISGNTIYF
TRBD1	TRBV19	15	NA	TRBJ1-5	TGTGCCAGTAGTATGCTCGGCAGGGGGCTTCAGCCCCAGCATTTT	CASSMLGRGLQPQHF
NA	TRBV6-5	12	few	TRBJ1-1	TGTGCCACCGGACGCATGGGAGACGAAGCTTTCTTT	CATGRMGDEAFF
TRBD2	TRBV4-3	20	NA	TRBJ2-2	TGCGCCAGCAGCCAAGAACCGTACAGGACTAGCGGGACGCACACCGGGGAGCTGTTTTTT	CASSQEPYRTSGTHTGELFF
NA	TRBV19	12	NA	TRBJ1-2	TGTGCCAGTAGTCCCAGGGGCCGGGCAAACACCTTC	CASSPRGRANTF
NA	TRBV7-2	13	NA	TRBJ1-2	TGTGCCAGCAGCCTGCCGGGCCCCTATGGCTACACCTTC	CASSLPGPYGYTF
NA	TRBV28	14	NA	TRBJ2-4	TGTGCCAGCAGCCCCCGCCTAGCCAAAAACATTCAGTACTTC	CASSPRLAKNIQYF
NA	TRBV2	14	NA	TRBJ1-2	TGTGCCAGCAGCGAGGAGGGGTATCGCTATGGCTACACCTTC	CASSEEGYRYGYTF
NA	TRBV18	14	once	TRBJ1-5	TGTGCCAGCTCACCAAGTGGGGGGACGGGGCCCCAGCATTTT	CASSPSGGTGPQHF
NA	TRBV13	13	NA	TRBJ2-5	TGTGCCAGCAGTTTGGCGGTCCAAGAGACCCAGTACTTC	CASSLAVQETQYF
NA	TRBV5-6	17	NA	TRBJ1-3	TGTGCCAGCAGCCGCCCAGGTGAAGGGGTTAGTGGAAACACCATATATTTT	CASSRPGEGVSGNTIYF
TRBD1	TRBV5-1	15	NA	TRBJ1-4	TGCGCCAGCAGCCCGGGGACAGCCAGAAATGAAAAACTGTTTTTT	CASSPGTARNEKLFF
TRBD1	TRBV19	12	NA	TRBJ1-4	TGTGCCAGGGACAGGGGGGAAGAAAAACTGTTTTTT	CARDRGEEKLFF
NA	TRBV28	14	NA	TRBJ1-6	TGTGCCAGCTCGAAAGCCCTGGGTAATTCACCCCTCCACTTT	CASSKALGNSPLHF
NA	TRBV15	14	NA	TRBJ1-2	TGTGCCACCAGCACGGGACAACCTAACTATGGCTACACCTTC	CATSTGQPNYGYTF
NA	TRBV6-6	14	NA	TRBJ2-1	TGTGCCAGCAGTGCTTTTAAGGGCGGCAATGAGCAGTTCTTC	CASSAFKGGNEQFF
NA	TRBV3-1/TRBV3-2	13	NA	TRBJ2-7	TGTGCCAGCAGCCAAGTGAACGGAAACGAGCAGTACTTC	CASSQVNGNEQYF
NA	TRBV6-5	13	NA	TRBJ2-2	TGTGCCAGCCCCGAGGCGCGGACCGGGGAGCTGTTTTTT	CASPEARTGELFF
TRBD1	TRBV5-1	17	once	TRBJ2-2	TGCGCCAGCAGCTTGGGACAGGGGCTTAACCCACCCGGGGAGCTGTTTTTT	CASSLGQGLNPPGELFF
TRBD2	TRBV4-3	15	NA	TRBJ2-7	TGCGCCAGCAGCCCGGGACTAGCGGGGACCTACGAGCAGTACTTC	CASSPGLAGTYEQYF
NA	TRBV19	17	NA	TRBJ1-2	TGTGCCAGTAGTATAGGGGCCTGGAGGGAGATAAACTATGGCTACACCTTC	CASSIGAWREINYGYTF
NA	TRBV7-9	15	NA	TRBJ2-5	TGTGCCAGCAGCTCAGCAGGGGCAAACCAAGAGACCCAGTACTTC	CASSSAGANQETQYF
NA	TRBV25-1	13	NA	TRBJ2-7	TGTGCCAGCAGGCAGGGCGGGTCCTACGAGCAGTACTTC	CASRQGGSYEQYF
NA	TRBV19	13	NA	TRBJ1-1	TGTGCCAGTAGTATAGACGGGGAGGACGAAGCTTTCTTT	CASSIDGEDEAFF
NA	TRBV6-5	14	NA	TRBJ2-2	TGTGCCAGCAGTTACTCTGAGGGGGTCGGGGAGCTGTTTTTT	CASSYSEGVGELFF
TRBD1	TRBV5-8	15	NA	TRBJ2-5	TGTGCCAGCAGATTATCCGGGACAGGGGAAGAGACCCAGTACTTC	CASRLSGTGEETQYF
NA	TRBV30	12	NA	TRBJ1-2	TGTGCCTGGAGTGAATATAACTATGGCTACACCTTC	CAWSEYNYGYTF
NA	TRBV12-3/TRBV12-4	13	NA	TRBJ1-1	TGTGCCAGCACCTCGGATATGAACACTGAAGCTTTCTTT	CASTSDMNTEAFF
NA	TRBV19	16	NA	TRBJ1-4	TGTGCCAGTAGTGCCCGCCGCAGAACAACTAATGAAAAACTGTTTTTT	CASSARRRTTNEKLFF
NA	TRBV19	13	NA	TRBJ1-1	TGTGCCAGTACTATAAAAGTGAACACTGAAGCTTTCTTT	CASTIKVNTEAFF
TRBD1	TRBV5-1	14	once	TRBJ2-7	TGCGCCAGCAGCCTTACAGGGGGGTTGGGCGAGCAGTACTTC	CASSLTGGLGEQYF
NA	TRBV19	15	NA	TRBJ2-2	TGTGCCAGTAGTATAGGGGGACACCACACCGGGGAGCTGTTTTTT	CASSIGGHHTGELFF